Listed here are 22 T cell receptor beta chains from one sample, sequenced in a study of patients and donors after allogeneic stem cell transplantation. Using its own MiXCR run on the RT-PCR reads, TCRdb lists one record per CDR3 protein. The sample lists 400,000 to 450,000 distinct CDR3 sequences; about a sixth were seen once. The sequenced material came from blood, either unsorted or a sorted T cell fraction (not recorded which). The origin of the receptors is a human donor who was either an allogeneic HSCT recipient or a stem cell or donor lymphocyte infusion donor (not recorded which). It is not recorded whose cells these are; they may come from a transplant donor.

The genes are TRBV15 and TRBJ2-7, with D perhaps matching TRBD1 (5 bases). Germline CDR1 is LNHNV and CDR2 is YYDKDF (reference sequence). This CDR3 region has 13 residues. V was trimmed by 2 bases and J by 4 bases, leaving 9 bases between them. The CDR3 DNA is TGTGCCACCAGCAGACAGGGCCGGTACGAGCAGTACTTC. Protein: CATSRQGRYEQYF.

This clonotype was seen a few times. The chain uses TRBV12-3 or TRBV12-4 and TRBJ2-2, with TRBD1 identical over 7 bases. The CDR3 has 17 amino acids. J was trimmed by 0 bases and V by 3 bases; bases with no gene match: 7. CDR3 sequence reads: CASSFSRGGANTGELFF. CDR3 in DNA: TGTGCCAGCAGTTTTTCACGAGGGGGCGCGAACACCGGGGAGCTGTTTTTT.

The rearrangement joins TRBV24-1 to TRBJ2-3; no reliable D call. Per the germline V gene, CDR1 is KGHDR and CDR2 is SFDVKD. The CDR3 spans 15 residues. V lost 2 bases and J lost 5, with 13 bases in between. CDR3 DNA sequence: TGTGCCACCAGTGATTCGGCAGGTAGCCGAGATACGCAGTATTTT. Its translation: CATSDSAGSRDTQYF.

The chain links TRBV4-1 to TRBJ1-5; weak D call: TRBD1 (5 bases). The CDR3 loop spans 15 amino acids. Trimming removed 1 base at V and 3 bases at J, with 10 bases between. CDR1 is MGHRA, CDR2 YSYEKL, per germline. CDR3 nucleotide sequence: TGCGCCAGCAGCCAAGGGGGGGGAACCAATCAGCCCCAGCATTTT. It specifies CASSQGGGTNQPQHF.

The chain links TRBV2 to TRBJ2-2; either TRBD1 or TRBD2 may supply D (6 bases each). Germline V gene lookup returns CDR1 SNHLY and CDR2 FYNNEI. The CDR3 spans 14 residues. The V gene lost 7 bases and the J gene lost 5 bases, with 14 bases spanning the gap. Here the CDR3 DNA reads TGTGCCAGCAATGGCGGGACACGTACCGGGGAGCTGTTTTTT. It yields the protein CASNGGTRTGELFF.

This clonotype was detected a few times. The chain joins TRBV7-2 to TRBJ1-1; tentatively, D is TRBD1 (5 bases). The CDR3 loop spans 16 amino acids. Trimming shortened V by 5 bases and J by 0 bases, and 16 bases separated the two germline ends. CDR1 is SGHTA, CDR2 FQGNSA, per germline. The CDR3 region has the DNA TGTGCCAGCAGCCCTCAAAAATGGGGCTTGAACACTGAAGCTTTCTTT. Its translation: CASSPQKWGLNTEAFF.

This clonotype has more than one count but fewer than ten. This chain joins TRBV28 and TRBJ1-1; 7 nucleotides align to TRBD1. Germline CDR1 and CDR2: MDHEN and SYDVKM. V dropped 10 bases and J dropped 7; count of bases not matched to a gene: 15. CDR3 length equals 14 residues. CDR3 in amino acids: CATIHNRGWSEAFF. CDR3 in DNA: TGTGCCACCATTCACAACAGGGGTTGGAGTGAAGCTTTCTTT.

This clonotype occurred a few times. The rearrangement joins TRBV19 to TRBJ2-5; 9 bases agree with TRBD2. V shed 6 bases, J shed 4 bases, and the junction held 6 bases outside the gene matches. This CDR3 contains 14 residues. CDR1 LNHDA and CDR2 SQIVND come from the germline V gene (reference sequence). The CDR3 DNA reads TGTGCCAGTAGGGTTAGCGGGAGTGGAGAGACCCAGTACTTC. Translating gives CASRVSGSGETQYF. Full variable domain (outside the CDR3, taken from reference TRBV19 and TRBJ2-5): DGGITQSPKYLFRKEGQNVTLSCEQNLNHDAMYWYRQDPGQGLRLIYYSQIVNDFQKGDIAEGYSVSREKKESFPLTVTSAQKNPTAFYLCASRVSGSGETQYFGPGTRLLVL.

This clonotype turned up a few times. V and J are TRBV30 and TRBJ2-1; a weak D match, TRBD2 (5 bases). V lost 8 bases to trimming and J lost 7 bases, with 9 bases between them. The CDR3 spans 10 residues. Germline V CDR1 and CDR2: GTSNPN, SVGIG (reference sequence). CDR3 sequence reads: CARGNNEQFF. In nucleotides, the CDR3 is TGTGCCCGGGGAAATAATGAGCAGTTCTTC.

The chain combines TRBV12-3 or TRBV12-4 with TRBJ1-1; TRBD1 aligns across 7 bases. V shed 7 bases and J 2 bases; nucleotides not matched to a gene: 4. This CDR3 has 13 amino acids. CDR3 region: CASIHRGNTEAFF. For the CDR3, the DNA is TGTGCCAGCATTCACAGGGGAAACACTGAAGCTTTCTTT.

This clonotype occurred a few times. The rearrangement links TRBV5-6 to TRBJ2-7; maybe TRBD1 (5 bases). Between the trimmed V and J ends, which lost 4 bases and 1 base, there was a span of 15 bases. The CDR3 loop spans 15 amino acids. From germline, CDR1 is SGHDT and CDR2 YYEEEE. For the CDR3, the DNA is TGTGCCAGCAGCCCCCCCCAGGGATTTTCCTACGAGCAGTACTTC. This gives the protein CASSPPQGFSYEQYF.

This clonotype appeared a few times. The chain has TRBV11-2 and TRBJ2-3; 9 bases map to TRBD2. The V gene end was trimmed by 6 bases and the J gene end by 2 bases; junction bases not matched to a gene: 18. The germline CDR1 and CDR2 sequences are SGHAT and FQNNGV. The CDR3 loop spans 19 amino acids. CDR3 protein: CASRPKFDERGAPTDTQYF. DNA for the CDR3: TGTGCCAGCAGACCTAAATTCGACGAGCGGGGGGCCCCCACAGATACGCAGTATTTT.

The rearrangement uses TRBV4-3 and TRBJ2-7, with 9 positions matching TRBD1. The V segment lost 3 bases and the J segment 1 base; nucleotides outside the gene matches: 4. Germline CDR1 LGHNA, CDR2 YSLEER. The CDR3 covers 15 residues. In nucleotides, the CDR3 is TGCGCCAGCAGCCACTCGACAGGGGGGTCCTACGAGCAGTACTTC. It is translated as CASSHSTGGSYEQYF.

The rearrangement links TRBV6-5 to TRBJ1-3; 8 bases are shared with TRBD1. Germline V CDR1 and CDR2: MNHEY, SVGAGI. CDR3 length: 17 residues. Trimming at V came to 0 bases and at J to 1 base, leaving 5 bases not matched to a gene. The CDR3 here is CASSYSSGGWSGNTIYF. In DNA form, the CDR3 reads TGTGCCAGCAGTTACTCCTCAGGGGGCTGGTCTGGAAACACCATATATTTT.

This clonotype was counted between two and nine times. The rearrangement links TRBV11-1 to TRBJ2-3; tentatively, D is TRBD1 or TRBD2 (5 bases each). The CDR3 is made up of 18 amino acids. V dropped 0 bases and J dropped 12 bases, with 28 bases sitting between them. CDR1 SGHAT and CDR2 FQDESV come from the germline V gene (reference sequence). CDR3 residues: CASSLARPLTGPGISQYF. DNA of the CDR3: TGTGCCAGCAGCTTAGCACGTCCCCTCACGGGACCGGGGATTTCACAGTATTTT.

This clonotype was seen a handful of times. V usage is TRBV15 and J usage is TRBJ1-3; D unclear. The CDR3 sequence is 14 residues long. Trimming stripped 1 base from V and 2 bases from J, with 6 bases between. Germline V gene sequence: CDR1 LNHNV, CDR2 YYDKDF (reference sequence). CDR3 protein: CATSRGLAGNTIYF. The DNA for the CDR3 is TGTGCCACCAGCAGAGGACTAGCTGGAAACACCATATATTTT. Complete variable domain (other parts from reference TRBV15 and TRBJ1-3): DAMVIQNPRYQVTQFGKPVTLSCSQTLNHNVMYWYQQKSSQAPKLLFHYYDKDFNNEADTPDNFQSRRPNTSFCFLDIRSPGLGDTAMYLCATSRGLAGNTIYFGEGSWLTVV.

The chain carries TRBV19 and TRBJ1-1; weak D call: TRBD1 (5 bases). V shed 4 bases and J shed 0 bases, with 9 bases lying between them. The germline V gene has CDR1 LNHDA and CDR2 SQIVND (reference sequence). This CDR3 has 14 amino acids. CDR3 region: CASSRGGLNTEAFF. The CDR3, as DNA: TGTGCCAGTAGTAGGGGGGGACTGAACACTGAAGCTTTCTTT.

The chain is built from TRBV19 and TRBJ2-2, with unresolved D. The CDR3 totals 13 residues. The V gene's germline CDR1 is LNHDA and CDR2 SQIVND (reference sequence). Trimming stripped 2 bases from V and 5 bases from J, with 6 bases between. The CDR3 spells CASSITETGELFF. The CDR3 DNA sequence: TGTGCCAGTAGTATAACAGAAACCGGGGAGCTGTTTTTT.

CDR3 sequence (DNA): TGTGCCAGCAGCCGCGGGGGCCAAGGTGCAGATACGCAGTATTTT. Protein sequence: CASSRGGQGADTQYF. V usage is TRBV6-1 and J usage is TRBJ2-3; TRBD2 is a possible D gene (7 bases). The length of the CDR3 is 15 residues. V lost 6 bases and J lost 4, with 17 bases in between. CDR1 and CDR2 from the germline V gene are MNHNS and SASEGT.

The V and J genes are TRBV25-1 and TRBJ2-7; the D is unclear. CDR3 length: 12 amino acids. In germline, CDR1 is MGHDK, CDR2 SYGVNS. The V and J ends lost 3 bases and 3 bases respectively, with 6 bases between them. The CDR3 protein is CASSDPYYEQYF. The CDR3 DNA reads as TGTGCCAGCAGTGACCCATACTACGAGCAGTACTTC.

This clonotype appeared a few times. The chain recombines TRBV2 with TRBJ1-5, with a tentative D call TRBD1 (6 bases). Germline loops: CDR1 SNHLY, CDR2 FYNNEI. The CDR3 is 14 amino acids. V lost 7 bases, J lost 0 bases, and 10 bases lay in between. CDR3 DNA: TGTGCCAGCACCACGGACAGTAGCAATCAGCCCCAGCATTTT. Translation gives CASTTDSSNQPQHF.

The rearrangement links TRBV4-2 to TRBJ2-5, with D perhaps matching TRBD2 (6 bases). Trimming cost V 0 bases and J 2 bases, with 13 bases left between them. There are 16 residues in the CDR3. Per the germline V gene, CDR1 is LGHNA and CDR2 is YNFKEQ. The chain's CDR3 is CASSQEGRGTQETQYF. CDR3 nucleotides: TGTGCCAGCAGCCAAGAAGGACGGGGGACGCAAGAGACCCAGTACTTC.